The 23 T cell receptor beta chains presented below share a single source sample, sequenced in a study of CD8 T cells in ankylosing spondylitis. TCRdb re-called the 5' RACE reads through MiXCR, storing one row per CDR3 protein. The table records under 450,000 distinct CDR3 sequences, 20% to 25% of them present only once. The sequenced sample consisted of blood, either unsorted or a sorted T cell fraction (not recorded which). The receptor source for this set is a male donor with ankylosing spondylitis or in good health (not recorded which).

This clonotype was detected only a few times. V and J are TRBV7-6 and TRBJ1-4; tentative D call: TRBD1 (6 bases). Germline V gene lookup returns CDR1 SGHVS and CDR2 FNYEAQ. Trimming removed 0 bases from V and 8 bases from J, with 10 bases in between. The CDR3 contains 14 residues. The CDR3 bases are TGTGCCAGCAGCTTAGCAGGGGGTGACGAAAAACTGTTTTTT. Translating it yields CASSLAGGDEKLFF.

This clonotype was detected only a few times. The rearrangement links TRBV12-3 or TRBV12-4 to TRBJ2-7, with D perhaps being TRBD1 or TRBD2 (5 bases each). V was shortened by 3 bases and J by 7 bases, with 19 bases between the two germline ends. The length of the CDR3 is 15 residues. The CDR3 region is CASSFSVSPNREQYF. The CDR3 DNA reads TGTGCCAGCAGTTTTAGCGTCAGTCCGAACAGGGAGCAGTACTTC.

The chain uses TRBV12-3 or TRBV12-4 and TRBJ2-2, with TRBD2 matching over 12 bases. J was trimmed by 1 base and V by 6 bases; bases with no gene match: 3. The CDR3 length is 16 residues. The CDR3 here is CASSPGLAGNTGELFF. In DNA form, the CDR3 reads TGTGCCAGCAGCCCGGGACTAGCGGGGAACACCGGGGAGCTGTTTTTT.

This rearrangement joins TRBV29-1 to TRBJ2-1; TRBD2 agrees at 8 bases. Germline V gene sequence: CDR1 SQVTM, CDR2 ANQGSEA. The CDR3 has 13 amino acids. CDR3 loop: CRPPGLDVYEQFF. For the CDR3, the DNA is TGCAGACCCCCGGGACTAGATGTCTATGAGCAGTTCTTC.

This rearrangement joins TRBV9 to TRBJ1-1; D might be TRBD1 (5 bases). The CDR3 runs 16 residues. V shed 4 bases and J shed 0 bases, with 16 bases lying between them. From germline, CDR1 is SGDLS and CDR2 YYNGEE. The CDR3 is CASSLSPTGMNTEAFF. The CDR3 nucleotides read TGTGCCAGCAGCCTAAGCCCCACAGGCATGAACACTGAAGCTTTCTTT.

V and J are TRBV7-3 and TRBJ2-7; 7 nucleotides match TRBD2. Per the germline V gene, CDR1 is SGHTA and CDR2 is FQGTGA. V shed 5 bases, J shed 7 bases, and the junction held 8 bases outside the gene matches. There are 13 residues in the CDR3. The CDR3, as DNA: TGTGCCAGCAGCCCCGGGACTACGCGGGAGCAGTACTTC. It codes for CASSPGTTREQYF.

V gene TRBV7-9 combines with J gene TRBJ2-7; D is ambiguous. CDR1 SEHNR and CDR2 FQNEAQ come from the germline V gene (reference sequence). Trimming took 1 base from V and 0 from J, leaving 13 bases between them. CDR3 length equals 16 residues. The CDR3 nucleotides read TGTGCCAGCAGCTTAGTTGGGCAGAGCCCCTCCTACGAGCAGTACTTC. It encodes CASSLVGQSPSYEQYF.

This chain uses TRBV20-1 with TRBJ1-6; D is perhaps TRBD1 (5 bases). V shed 8 bases and J shed 7 bases, with 18 bases lying between them. From germline, CDR1 is DFQATT and CDR2 SNEGSKA (reference sequence). The CDR3 totals 14 residues. The CDR3 is CSTPRGGGNSPLHF. CDR3 DNA: TGCAGTACCCCCCGGGGCGGTGGGAATTCACCCCTCCACTTT.

The chain combines TRBV19 with TRBJ2-7; weak D call: TRBD2 (5 bases). Germline loops: CDR1 LNHDA, CDR2 SQIVND (reference sequence). This CDR3 region has 13 residues. The V end was cut by 3 bases, the J end by 6 bases, with 12 bases between. The CDR3 sequence is CASSMDGMSEQYF. The DNA of the CDR3 is TGTGCCAGTAGTATGGACGGGATGAGCGAGCAGTACTTC.

CDR3 nucleotide sequence: TGTGCCAGCAGTTTGGGGACTAGCGGGGTAGATACGCAGTATTTT. This codes for CASSLGTSGVDTQYF. The rearrangement links TRBV27 to TRBJ2-3, with 13 bases aligning to TRBD2. Germline CDR1 and CDR2: MNHEY and SMNVEV (reference sequence). CDR3 size: 15 residues. J gave up 5 bases and V 3 bases, and 2 bases lay outside the gene matches.

This clonotype was counted only a few times. This sequence joins TRBV6-2 or TRBV6-3 and TRBJ2-1, with D hard to call. There are 12 residues in the CDR3. Germline V gene data show CDR1 as MNHEY and CDR2 as SVGEGT. Trimming removed 6 bases at V and 7 bases at J, with 10 bases between. CDR3 loop: CASSEGPNEQFF. The DNA for the CDR3 is TGTGCCAGCAGCGAAGGACCTAATGAGCAGTTCTTC.

This clonotype has more than one count but fewer than ten. The V call is TRBV4-1, the J call TRBJ2-7; 13 nucleotides line up with TRBD2. There are 16 residues in the CDR3. Trimming took 1 base from V and 6 from J; bases not matched to a gene: 6. Germline CDR1 MGHRA, CDR2 YSYEKL. CDR3 in amino acids: CASSQAGTSGAGEQYF. CDR3 DNA: TGCGCCAGCAGCCAAGCCGGGACTAGCGGGGCCGGCGAGCAGTACTTC.

There are many counts of this clonotype. This chain uses TRBV12-3 or TRBV12-4 with TRBJ2-7; 8 nucleotides line up with TRBD2. V shed 6 bases, J shed 5 bases, and the junction held 9 bases outside the gene matches. The CDR3 loop spans 14 amino acids. The CDR3 region is CASRSGLVLNEQYF. DNA of the CDR3: TGTGCCAGCAGGTCGGGACTAGTTTTAAACGAGCAGTACTTC.

In its sample, this clonotype was seen a few times. V gene TRBV29-1 combines with J gene TRBJ2-5; D may be TRBD1 (6 bases). This CDR3 spans 15 amino acids. Per germline, CDR1 SQVTM and CDR2 ANQGSEA. V lost 4 bases and J lost 3, with 18 bases in between. DNA for the CDR3: TGCAGCGTTGGAGGCCTGGACGAGGGGGAAGAGACCCAGTACTTC. Protein sequence: CSVGGLDEGEETQYF.

The rearrangement uses TRBV6-1 and TRBJ2-2, with 7 bases matching TRBD1. Looked up from germline, CDR1 is MNHNS and CDR2 is SASEGT. The CDR3 is 13 residues long. V was pared by 5 bases and J by 9 bases, with 6 bases of the junction left unmatched. In nucleotides, the CDR3 is TGTGCCAGCAGTACCGGACAGGACTGGGAGCTGTTTTTT. This encodes CASSTGQDWELFF.

V is TRBV27 and J is TRBJ1-6, with TRBD1 identical over 9 bases. The CDR3 loop spans 16 amino acids. The V gene's germline CDR1 is MNHEY and CDR2 SMNVEV (reference sequence). The junction had 14 bases not matched to a gene; V was cut back by 6 bases and J by 11 bases. CDR3 in amino acids: CASRPPGTGIHAPLHF. The CDR3 coding sequence is TGTGCCAGCAGACCCCCCGGGACAGGGATTCATGCACCCCTCCACTTT.

V usage is TRBV5-5 and J usage is TRBJ2-1; D is possibly TRBD1 or TRBD2 (5 bases each). CDR3 size: 15 residues. Germline V gene sequence: CDR1 SGHKS, CDR2 YYEKEE (reference sequence). V lost 3 bases and J lost 9, with 19 bases in between. Written as DNA, the CDR3 is TGTGCCAGCAGCTCGGGACCCACAGAGAACCTTGAGCAGTTCTTC. Its protein is CASSSGPTENLEQFF.

The chain has TRBV7-9 and TRBJ2-7; D remains ambiguous. Trimming took off 8 bases at V and 2 bases at J, with 13 bases between the two ends. The CDR3 is 13 amino acids. Germline CDR1 reads SEHNR; CDR2 reads FQNEAQ (reference sequence). In nucleotides, the CDR3 is TGTGCCAGCTCAAAAAGCATCACCTACGAGCAGTACTTC. This gives the protein CASSKSITYEQYF.

This clonotype appeared a few times. The CDR3 DNA reads as TGTGCCAGCAGCTCCCCCGCGGACATGCATGAGACCCAGTACTTC. Residues: CASSSPADMHETQYF. The V and J genes are TRBV7-8 and TRBJ2-5, with D maybe TRBD1 (5 bases). Trimming took off 4 bases at V and 5 bases at J, with 17 bases between the two ends. Looked up from germline, CDR1 is SGHVS and CDR2 is FQNEAQ. This CDR3 is 15 amino acids long.

The chain couples TRBV28 to TRBJ2-5, with no clear D. V was trimmed by 2 bases and J by 2 bases, leaving 15 bases between them. This CDR3 is built from 16 residues. Germline loops: CDR1 MDHEN, CDR2 SYDVKM. Here the CDR3 DNA reads TGTGCCAGCAGTTTAAGTATCGGGTCGGATCAAGAGACCCAGTACTTC. Its protein product is CASSLSIGSDQETQYF.

The chain couples TRBV3-1 to TRBJ2-6; 9 bases are a match to TRBD1. Per germline, CDR1 LGHDT and CDR2 YNNKEL (reference sequence). J lost 1 base, V lost 0 bases, and 13 bases had no gene match. The CDR3 consists of 21 residues. Written as DNA, the CDR3 is TGTGCCAGCAGCCAAGATGGGCCTGGGGCCGGGACAGGGTCTGGGGCCAACGTCCTGACTTTC. Translating gives CASSQDGPGAGTGSGANVLTF.

This clonotype was seen a handful of times. The rearrangement uses TRBV27 and TRBJ2-3; possible D gene TRBD2, 6 bases. The CDR3 is made up of 16 amino acids. Germline CDR1 reads MNHEY; CDR2 reads SMNVEV (reference sequence). The V end lost 4 bases, the J end lost 3 bases, and 17 bases lay between the germline ends. The CDR3 region has the DNA TGTGCCAGCAGTTCCCTCCTCAGCGGGTGGACAGATACGCAGTATTTT. Its translation is CASSSLLSGWTDTQYF.

Ten or more counts support this clonotype. This chain uses TRBV7-9 with TRBJ1-1; the D gene is possibly TRBD1 (5 bases). The CDR3 spans 15 residues. Germline CDR1 reads SEHNR; CDR2 reads FQNEAQ (reference sequence). Trimming cost V 5 bases and J 3 bases, with 16 bases left between them. DNA for the CDR3: TGTGCCAGCAGCCAGCCGGGACGCATTTACACTGAAGCTTTCTTT. Translating gives CASSQPGRIYTEAFF.